Listed below are T cell receptor beta chains from one sample, sequenced in a study of Graves' ophthalmopathy and Graves' hyperthyroidism. TCRdb processed the multiplex PCR reads anew with MiXCR; each CDR3 protein has one entry. This sample yields hundreds of thousands of distinct CDR3 sequences, of which around a fifth are seen a single time; around 6.9% belongs to the top ten. The sample taken for sequencing was peripheral blood. These receptors were collected from a woman between 18 and 29 years old with stable Graves' hyperthyroidism. Some clones in this sample may be carry-over from other donors' samples. Both conserved end residues are part of each CDR3. Fields, in order: J gene, clone size, V gene, D gene, CDR3 protein, CDR3 DNA. D genes are given only for firm matches. Size is stated for part of the rows, as once, few or many counts, or as a class when the clone is expanded.

>TRBJ2-7|many|TRBV5-1|-
CASSPGTGRDEQYF
TGCGCCAGCAGCCCCGGGACTGGGAGAGACGAGCAGTACTTC
>TRBJ1-1|many|TRBV6-5|-
CASSLQVRTEAFF
TGTGCCAGCAGTTTACAGGTCCGAACTGAAGCTTTCTTT
>TRBJ2-5|many|TRBV11-2|-
CASSPRGRSQETQYF
TGTGCCAGCAGCCCTAGGGGACGGAGCCAAGAGACCCAGTACTTC
>TRBJ1-2|many|TRBV7-2|TRBD1
CASSPGQGHHGYTF
TGTGCCAGCAGCCCAGGACAGGGGCATCATGGCTACACCTTC
>TRBJ1-6|-|TRBV12-3/TRBV12-4|TRBD1
CASRRTGGSYNSPLHF
TGTGCCAGCAGGAGGACAGGGGGCTCCTATAATTCACCCCTCCACTTT
>TRBJ2-7|many|TRBV20-1|-
CSAREVGVGLPYEQYF
TGCAGTGCTAGAGAAGTCGGGGTGGGGTTACCCTACGAGCAGTACTTC
>TRBJ1-1|many|TRBV20-1|TRBD1
CSAPPDRGGEAFF
TGCAGTGCCCCCCCCGACAGGGGTGGTGAAGCTTTCTTT
>TRBJ1-1|many|TRBV11-2|-
CASSQRQAGDTEAFF
TGTGCCAGCAGCCAGCGACAAGCCGGAGACACTGAAGCTTTCTTT
>TRBJ2-7|many|TRBV30|-
CAWSEGLSYEQYF
TGTGCCTGGAGTGAGGGACTCTCCTACGAGCAGTACTTC
>TRBJ2-7|many|TRBV24-1|-
CATSDQPRRGSHEQYF
TGTGCCACCAGTGATCAGCCGCGACGGGGGAGCCACGAGCAGTACTTC
>TRBJ2-2|many|TRBV12-3/TRBV12-4|-
CASDAYRAGELFF
TGTGCCAGCGATGCCTACAGGGCCGGGGAGCTGTTTTTT
>TRBJ2-5|many|TRBV5-1|-
CASSFGRIPETQYF
TGCGCCAGCAGCTTTGGGCGTATACCGGAGACCCAGTACTTC
>TRBJ2-2|-|TRBV12-3/TRBV12-4|-
CASIGLTNTGELFF
TGTGCCAGTATAGGACTAACGAACACCGGGGAGCTGTTTTTT
>TRBJ1-2|-|TRBV28|-
CASSLRSGLYGYTF
TGTGCCAGCAGTTTAAGAAGCGGTCTCTATGGCTACACCTTC
>TRBJ1-2|-|TRBV28|-
CASRSARIRNYGYTF
TGTGCCAGCAGAAGCGCCAGGATTCGGAACTATGGCTACACCTTC
>TRBJ2-7|many|TRBV3-1|-
CASSQGLGEQYF
TGTGCCAGCAGCCAAGGTTTGGGCGAGCAGTACTTC
>TRBJ1-2|many|TRBV12-3/TRBV12-4|TRBD1
CASSFEQGYDGYTF
TGTGCCAGCAGTTTTGAACAGGGGTACGATGGCTACACCTTC
>TRBJ2-5|many|TRBV7-2|-
CASSFIRDQETQYF
TGTGCCAGCAGCTTTATCCGGGACCAAGAGACCCAGTACTTC
>TRBJ1-5|many|TRBV2|TRBD1
CASSVRGSNQPQHF
TGTGCCAGCAGTGTCAGGGGGAGCAATCAGCCCCAGCATTTT
>TRBJ1-2|many|TRBV29-1|-
CSVGDRSGRAYNGYTF
TGCAGCGTTGGTGACAGGTCGGGGAGGGCTTATAATGGCTACACCTTC
>TRBJ1-1|many|TRBV5-1|TRBD1
CASSLDRTGGAFF
TGCGCCAGCAGCTTGGACCGGACAGGGGGAGCTTTCTTT
>TRBJ2-4|many|TRBV12-3/TRBV12-4|TRBD2
CASGGGATDIQYF
TGTGCCAGCGGCGGGGGGGCCACGGACATTCAGTACTTC
>TRBJ2-7|-|TRBV5-1|TRBD1
CASRKGDGQGHEQYF
TGCGCCAGCCGCAAGGGTGATGGACAGGGCCACGAGCAGTACTTC
>TRBJ2-7|-|TRBV12-3/TRBV12-4|-
CASSFSQGYDEQYF
TGTGCCAGCAGTTTTTCGCAGGGCTACGACGAGCAGTACTTC
>TRBJ2-5|-|TRBV12-5|-
CASGWDSQETQYF
TGTGCTAGTGGTTGGGACTCACAAGAGACCCAGTACTTC
>TRBJ1-2|many|TRBV11-2|-
CASSYDRYGYTF
TGTGCCAGCAGCTATGACAGATATGGCTACACCTTC
>TRBJ1-2|many|TRBV5-1|-
CASSLEQTLYGYTF
TGCGCCAGCAGCTTGGAGCAGACTCTCTATGGCTACACCTTC
>TRBJ2-7|many|TRBV7-3|TRBD1
CASSLRGQGMTSLIHEQYF
TGTGCCAGCAGCTTAAGAGGACAGGGGATGACTAGCCTCATCCACGAGCAGTACTTC
>TRBJ2-7|-|TRBV28|-
CASTVSYLGFGDSYEQYF
TGTGCCAGCACAGTTTCGTACCTTGGTTTTGGGGACTCCTACGAGCAGTACTTC
>TRBJ2-7|-|TRBV12-3/TRBV12-4|TRBD2
CASRLNPAGGRRYEQYF
TGTGCCAGCAGGCTCAATCCTGCGGGGGGCCGCCGCTACGAGCAGTACTTC
>TRBJ2-7|many|TRBV20-1|-
CSARVGGSEQYF
TGCAGTGCTAGGGTAGGAGGGTCCGAGCAGTACTTC